This is a list of T cell receptor beta chains from one sample in a study of radiotherapy plus CTLA-4 blockade in lung cancer. TCRdb's table, derived via immunoSEQ multiplex PCR, lists solely in-frame clones and lacks some. The sample contains about 46,000 clones, approximately 80% of which appear only once. This specimen consisted of peripheral blood, obtained from a patient treated with radiotherapy plus ipilimumab. All receptors derive from a human donor with non-small cell lung cancer whose response to radiotherapy plus ipilimumab could not be evaluated. The CDR3 runs from the conserved cysteine through the conserved F or W. D genes are given only for firm matches.

j_gene | v_gene | d_gene | CDR3aa
TRBJ1-1 | TRBV9 | . | CASSVISGTEAFF
TRBJ2-2 | TRBV9 | . | CASSSRVNTGELFF
TRBJ1-6 | TRBV5-6 | . | CASSSGAGYNSPLHF
TRBJ2-1 | TRBV2 | . | CASSSRVNSYNEQFF
TRBJ2-2 | TRBV9 | . | CASSPQLTANTGELFF
TRBJ2-2 | TRBV6-6 | TRBD2 | CASSYSGADTGELFF
TRBJ1-4 | TRBV9 | . | CASSVAGGFNEKLFF
TRBJ2-1 | TRBV4-1 | TRBD1 | CASSARPGQGESEQFF
TRBJ1-3 | TRBV5-6 | . | CASSLDGRPGNTIYF
TRBJ1-2 | TRBV28 | . | CASSLGASRYGYTF
TRBJ2-3 | TRBV4-2 | . | CASSQGSGDTDTQYF
TRBJ2-2 | TRBV7-2 | . | CASSLSRGSAGELFF
TRBJ2-5 | TRBV27 | . | CASSFRLSGTQYF
TRBJ1-5 | TRBV30 | . | CAWSGPGFYSNQPQHF
TRBJ2-3 | TRBV9 | TRBD2 | CASSSPRLAGSSDTQYF
TRBJ1-5 | TRBV28 | . | CASTHWRAQTRNQPQHF
TRBJ2-7 | TRBV7-2 | TRBD1 | CASSFRTGTYEQYF
TRBJ2-3 | TRBV7-3 | . | CASSKTRTSGTDTQYF
TRBJ2-1 | TRBV4-3 | TRBD2 | CASSQDRGLAGVNEQFF
TRBJ1-1 | TRBV5-4 | . | CASSAPVPGAEAFF
TRBJ2-5 | TRBV6-5 | . | CASSYPGKETQYF
TRBJ2-5 | TRBV4-1 | . | CASSRLNGETQYF
TRBJ2-2 | TRBV18 | . | CASSPQGVERAAGELFF
TRBJ2-5 | TRBV6-5 | TRBD2 | CASSRLAGGQGEQYF
TRBJ2-7 | TRBV5-4 | TRBD1 | CASSRDRADYEQYF
TRBJ1-6 | TRBV28 | TRBD1 | CASSSGGSYNSPLHF
TRBJ1-4 | TRBV4-1 | TRBD1 | CASSQWDRGANEKLFF
TRBJ2-5 | TRBV5-5 | TRBD1 | CASSQPDRGEETQYF
TRBJ2-7 | TRBV9 | . | CASSLRGEQYF
TRBJ1-6 | TRBV9 | . | CASSVDGTGYNSPLHF
TRBJ2-3 | TRBV7-3 | TRBD2 | CASSLTTGTSSDTQYF
TRBJ2-7 | TRBV4-3 | TRBD2 | CASSHQGRGEQYF
TRBJ1-1 | TRBV7-9 | TRBD1 | CASSFDRVHTEAFF
TRBJ1-1 | TRBV28 | TRBD1 | CATRGTGVNTEAFF
TRBJ2-7 | TRBV28 | TRBD2 | CASSQTSGGTYEQYF
TRBJ2-1 | TRBV5-1 | . | CASSSVGGANEQFF
TRBJ1-1 | TRBV28 | . | CASRKAMNTEAFF
TRBJ2-3 | TRBV9 | . | CASSDNTRKNTDTQYF
TRBJ2-7 | TRBV6-1 | TRBD1 | CASSEAGTVGIPYEQYF
TRBJ1-1 | TRBV10-2 | . | CASRRGSENTEAFF
TRBJ2-5 | TRBV9 | . | CASSVVAGQYQETQYF
TRBJ2-7 | TRBV27 | . | CASSLLGQRAYEQYF
TRBJ1-1 | TRBV12-5 | TRBD1 | CASGFPGQGDDDTEAFF
TRBJ1-1 | TRBV6-4 | TRBD1 | CASSVHTRDRGPNTEAFF
TRBJ1-1 | TRBV28 | . | CASSPAVGANTEAFF
TRBJ2-5 | TRBV2 | TRBD2 | CASSATSGGQETQYF
TRBJ1-1 | TRBV7-2 | . | CASSLYGGNEAFF
TRBJ2-7 | TRBV7-2 | TRBD2 | CASSLRTSGTYEQYF
TRBJ2-1 | TRBV9 | TRBD2 | CASSKTSGITGNEQFF
TRBJ1-3 | TRBV2 | TRBD1 | CASRGGLSSGNTIYF
TRBJ2-1 | TRBV5-1 | TRBD1 | CASSLRTGNSEQFF
TRBJ1-2 | TRBV9 | TRBD1 | CASTPGQGNENGYTF
TRBJ2-3 | TRBV4-3 | TRBD1 | CASSQDRQGPDTQYF
TRBJ2-3 | TRBV7-9 | . | CASSLGPGRDTQYF
TRBJ2-3 | TRBV11-2 | TRBD2 | CASSLASLAGQTSTDTQYF
TRBJ2-3 | TRBV5-1 | . | CASSLGVVADTQYF
TRBJ2-7 | TRBV7-2 | TRBD1 | CASSVGTGGYEQYF
TRBJ1-3 | TRBV6-1 | TRBD1 | CASSGWTGGVTGNTIYF